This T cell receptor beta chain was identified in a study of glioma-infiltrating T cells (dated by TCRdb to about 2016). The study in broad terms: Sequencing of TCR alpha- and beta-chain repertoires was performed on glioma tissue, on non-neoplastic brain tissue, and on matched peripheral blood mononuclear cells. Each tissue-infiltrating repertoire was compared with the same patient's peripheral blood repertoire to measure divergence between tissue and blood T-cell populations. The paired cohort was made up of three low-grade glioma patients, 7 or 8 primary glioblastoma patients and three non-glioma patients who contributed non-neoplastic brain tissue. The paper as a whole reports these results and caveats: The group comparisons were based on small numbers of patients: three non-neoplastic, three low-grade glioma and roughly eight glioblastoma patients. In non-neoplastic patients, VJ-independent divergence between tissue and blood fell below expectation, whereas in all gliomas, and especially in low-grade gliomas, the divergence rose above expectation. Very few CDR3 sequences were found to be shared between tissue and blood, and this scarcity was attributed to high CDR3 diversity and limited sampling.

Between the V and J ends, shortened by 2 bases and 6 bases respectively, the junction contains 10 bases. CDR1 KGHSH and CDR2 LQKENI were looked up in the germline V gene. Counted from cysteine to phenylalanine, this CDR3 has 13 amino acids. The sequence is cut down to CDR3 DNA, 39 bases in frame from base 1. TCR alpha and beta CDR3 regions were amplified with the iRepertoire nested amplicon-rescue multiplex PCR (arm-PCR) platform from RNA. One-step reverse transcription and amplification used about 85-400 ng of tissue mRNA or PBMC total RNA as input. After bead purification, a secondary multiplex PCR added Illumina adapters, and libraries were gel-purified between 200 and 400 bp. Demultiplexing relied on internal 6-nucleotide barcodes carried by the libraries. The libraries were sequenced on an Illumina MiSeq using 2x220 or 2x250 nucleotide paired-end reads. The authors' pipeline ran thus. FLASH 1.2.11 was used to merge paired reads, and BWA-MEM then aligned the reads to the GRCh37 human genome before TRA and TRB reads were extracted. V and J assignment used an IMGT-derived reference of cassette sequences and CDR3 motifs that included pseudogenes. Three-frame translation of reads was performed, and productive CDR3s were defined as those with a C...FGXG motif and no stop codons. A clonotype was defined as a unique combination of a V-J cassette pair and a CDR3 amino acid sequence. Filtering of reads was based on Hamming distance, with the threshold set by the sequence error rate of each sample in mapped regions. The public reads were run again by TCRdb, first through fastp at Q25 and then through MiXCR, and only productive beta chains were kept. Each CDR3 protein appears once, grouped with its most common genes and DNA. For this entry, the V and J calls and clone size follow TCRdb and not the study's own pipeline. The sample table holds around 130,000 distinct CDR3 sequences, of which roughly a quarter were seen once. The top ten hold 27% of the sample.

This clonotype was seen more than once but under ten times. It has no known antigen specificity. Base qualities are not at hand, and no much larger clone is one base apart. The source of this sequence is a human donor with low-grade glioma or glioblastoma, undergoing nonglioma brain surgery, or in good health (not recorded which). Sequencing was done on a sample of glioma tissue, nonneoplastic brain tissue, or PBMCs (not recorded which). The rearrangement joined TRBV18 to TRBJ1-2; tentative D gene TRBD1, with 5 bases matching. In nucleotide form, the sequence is TGTGCCAGCTCACCAAGGACAACCGATGGCTACACCTTC. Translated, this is CASSPRTTDGYTF.